The source of this T cell receptor beta chain is a study of blood T cell repertoires in COVID-19. Per the original methods: Reference gene primer amplification gave nucleated cell count estimates. Assay used: immunoSEQ multiplex PCR; TCRdb lists only in-frame clones, some missing. V and J calls and clone size come straight from that table; D and trimming were deduced from the DNA. The profile covers approximately 200,000 clones, with 65% to 85% appearing a single time and roughly 6.9% taken by the ten largest. This CDR3 comprises 16 residues. Germline assignment: CDR1 SGHRS and CDR2 YFSETQ. After removal of 4 bases from V and 4 bases from J, the junction contained 7 bases not matched to a gene.

Input material: PBMCs or T cells enriched from blood (not recorded which). The chain links TRBV5-1 to TRBJ2-5; 13 positions match TRBD2. The clonotype comes from a man aged 35-49 years who had recovered from COVID-19. CDR3 residues: CASSEGTSGVGETQYF. CDR3 DNA: TGCGCCAGCAGCGAGGGGACTAGCGGGGTGGGAGAGACCCAGTACTTC.